This TCR beta chain was sequenced during a study of blood T cell repertoires in COVID-19. Study in general: Sites in the United States, Italy and Spain provided acute and convalescent COVID-19 samples. T cells, B-cell-depleted T cells, or PBMCs provided the cDNA or gDNA that served as material.

Per the germline V gene, CDR1 is MDHEN and CDR2 is SYDVKM. The CDR3 runs 14 residues. Trimming stripped 6 bases from V and 5 bases from J, with 14 bases between. In the original workflow: Nucleated cell number was recorded as an estimate derived from reference gene primer amplification. Profiled with immunoSEQ multiplex PCR; TCRdb holds only in-frame clones, not every one. The D gene and trimming were derived from the DNA, and the V and J assignments and clone size from that table. The sample has 200,000 to 250,000 clones, roughly 90% seen once. This receptor was obtained from a woman aged 55-70 years with acute or convalescent COVID-19. The chain couples TRBV28 to TRBJ2-1; D is possibly TRBD2 (5 bases). Sequences were obtained from peripheral blood. The CDR3 DNA follows: TGTGCCAGCAGGCTGCCCTTCGGGAACAATGAGCAGTTCTTC. It is translated as CASRLPFGNNEQFF.